This passage covers 7 T cell receptor beta chains from one sample sequenced in a study of shared clonotypes between healthy human individuals. Sequenced by immunoSEQ multiplex PCR; TCRdb stores in-frame clones only, minus some. Altogether around 1,000,000 clones are present, approximately 77% being singletons, with the ten largest covering approximately 0.9%. Sequenced material: memory CD4+ T cells from PBMCs. Subset of the sample: CD45RA-negative fraction. These receptors all stem from a man between 18 and 35 years old in good health. Some clones in this sample may be carry-over from other donors' samples.

The chain links TRBV19 to TRBJ2-3; D is ambiguous. V lost 4 bases and J 0 bases, leaving 11 bases between the germline ends. The CDR3 is 15 amino acids. The V gene's germline CDR1 is LNHDA and CDR2 SQIVND (reference sequence). The CDR3 protein is CASSTRTASTDTQYF. The CDR3 DNA reads TGTGCCAGTAGTACCAGGACGGCGAGCACAGATACGCAGTATTTT.

The chain joins TRBV6-5 to TRBJ2-7, with 9 bases identical to TRBD1. Germline assignment: CDR1 MNHEY and CDR2 SVGAGI. The CDR3 has 15 residues. J lost 2 bases, V lost 5 bases, and 7 bases had no gene match. CDR3 DNA: TGTGCCAGCAGTACAACGACAGGGGGGGCCTACGAGCAGTACTTC. Its translation is CASSTTTGGAYEQYF.

Concerning this clone itself: Other nucleotide sequences in the sample specify the same CDR3. CDR3 sequence: CASSLWGDYGYTF. The DNA of the CDR3 is TGCGCCAGCAGCTTGTGGGGAGACTATGGCTACACCTTC. V gene TRBV5-1 combines with J gene TRBJ1-2; D remains unclear. The length of the CDR3 is 13 residues. Trimming took 1 base from V and 3 from J, leaving 7 bases between them. Germline V gene data show CDR1 as SGHRS and CDR2 as YFSETQ.

This chain links TRBV4-1 with TRBJ1-1, with unresolved D. This CDR3 spans 14 amino acids. The V gene lost 5 bases and the J gene lost 1 base, with 11 bases spanning the gap. Per the germline V gene, CDR1 is MGHRA and CDR2 is YSYEKL. The CDR3 region is CASSYGGRNTEAFF. The CDR3 DNA sequence: TGCGCCAGCAGCTACGGAGGCAGGAACACTGAAGCTTTCTTT.

The V and J genes are TRBV7-9 and TRBJ2-3; tentative D call: TRBD1 (5 bases). Between the trimmed V and J ends, which lost 3 bases and 5 bases, there was a span of 9 bases. Per germline, CDR1 SEHNR and CDR2 FQNEAQ (reference sequence). The CDR3 has 13 amino acids. CDR3 amino acids: CASSFIRGDTQYF. CDR3 in DNA: TGTGCCAGCAGCTTCATTAGGGGAGATACGCAGTATTTT.

V and J are TRBV30 and TRBJ1-1; D is uncertain. The CDR3 spans 12 residues. Germline CDR1 reads GTSNPN; CDR2 reads SVGIG (reference sequence). With 0 bases removed from V and 5 bases from J, the gap between germline ends came to 7 bases. The CDR3 bases are TGTGCCTGGAGTGTAGGTAGGACTGAAGCTTTCTTT. The encoded protein is CAWSVGRTEAFF.

The chain carries TRBV10-3 and TRBJ1-5; no clear D. This CDR3 contains 12 residues. V gave up 8 bases and J gave up 4 bases, with 9 bases separating them. In germline, CDR1 is ENHRY, CDR2 SYGVKD. The DNA of the CDR3 is TGTGCCATCCGTAATCCTAATCAGCCCCAGCATTTT. It translates to CAIRNPNQPQHF.